This TCR beta chain was captured in a study of blood T cell repertoires in COVID-19. In the study overall: COVID-19 samples, acute and convalescent, were from the United States, Italy and Spain. PBMCs, B-cell-depleted T cells, or T cells provided the cDNA or gDNA that made up the material.

CDR1 is SGHKS, CDR2 YYEKEE, per germline (reference sequence). V lost 5 bases and J lost 3; bases outside the gene matches: 4. The CDR3 is made up of 15 amino acids. Original handling: Reference gene primer amplification in the assay estimated nucleated cell counts. The assay was immunoSEQ multiplex PCR, and TCRdb's table has in-frame clones only and misses some. The DNA gave D and trimming, while V, J and clone size come from that table. The top ten hold more than 20% of the sample, which has about 74,000 clones, around 85% seen once. The receptor's source is a man aged 50 or older with acute or convalescent COVID-19. The specimen was peripheral blood. The chain is built from TRBV5-5 and TRBJ1-6; 8 bases map to TRBD1. The CDR3 DNA reads TGTGCCAGCAGACTACAGGGGGACTATAATTCACCCCTCCACTTT. Amino acids: CASRLQGDYNSPLHF.